This T cell receptor beta chain was obtained from a study of identical twins. Findings and limits, study-wide: Models predicted too little out-of-frame TCR alpha sharing in monozygotic twins. The authors noted that invariant MAIT and iNKT cells could partly confound zero-insertion analyses. Where out-of-frame alpha sequences were twin-shared, they showed excess low generation probability.

Note on this clonotype: Its antigen is unidentified.

TCRdb itself ran the 5' RACE reads through MiXCR, one entry per CDR3 protein. There are approximately 690,000 distinct CDR3 sequences in the sample; over 5% occur only once, and under 2% lies in the top ten. Only healthy Caucasians were enrolled as donors. Trimming at V came to 0 bases and at J to 1 base, leaving 14 bases not matched to a gene. CDR1 is SGHNT, CDR2 YYREEE, per germline (reference sequence). This CDR3 is built from 21 residues. The sample was naive T cells sorted from blood. The J gene is TRBJ2-2, the V gene TRBV5-4; the match to TRBD2 covers 11 bases. The TCR comes from a man younger than 35 in good health. The CDR3 region is CASSLVSTSGTRMQNTGELFF. The CDR3 DNA follows: TGTGCCAGCAGCTTGGTTTCGACTAGCGGGACCAGAATGCAGAACACCGGGGAGCTGTTTTTT. Supplemented by reference TRBV5-4 and TRBJ2-2, the full variable domain reads ETGVTQSPTHLIKTRGQQVTLRCSSQSGHNTVSWYQQALGQGPQFIFQYYREEENGRGNFPPRFSGLQFPNYSSELNVNALELDDSALYLCASSLVSTSGTRMQNTGELFFGEGSRLTVL.